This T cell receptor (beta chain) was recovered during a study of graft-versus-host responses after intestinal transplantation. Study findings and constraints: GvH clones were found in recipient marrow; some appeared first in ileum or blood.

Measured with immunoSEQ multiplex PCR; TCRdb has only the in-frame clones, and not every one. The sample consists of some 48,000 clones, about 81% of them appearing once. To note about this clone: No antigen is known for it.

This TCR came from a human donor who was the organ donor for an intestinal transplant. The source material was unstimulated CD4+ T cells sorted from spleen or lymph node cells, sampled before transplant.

The CDR3 DNA sequence: TGCGCCAGCACCTGGACAGGGGGCGGTGAAAAACTGTTTTTT. The encoded protein is CASTWTGGGEKLFF. The chain carries TRBV5-1 and TRBJ1-4; 11 bases fit TRBD1. V shed 6 bases, J shed 7 bases, and the junction held 5 bases outside the gene matches. There are 14 residues in the CDR3. CDR1 is SGHRS and CDR2 is YFSETQ in the germline V gene. Full variable domain (missing parts from reference TRBV5-1 and TRBJ1-4): KAGVTQTPRYLIKTRGQQVTLSCSPISGHRSVSWYQQTPGQGLQFLFEYFSETQRNKGNFPGRFSGRQFSNSRSEMNVSTLELGDSALYLCASTWTGGGEKLFFGSGTQLSVL.